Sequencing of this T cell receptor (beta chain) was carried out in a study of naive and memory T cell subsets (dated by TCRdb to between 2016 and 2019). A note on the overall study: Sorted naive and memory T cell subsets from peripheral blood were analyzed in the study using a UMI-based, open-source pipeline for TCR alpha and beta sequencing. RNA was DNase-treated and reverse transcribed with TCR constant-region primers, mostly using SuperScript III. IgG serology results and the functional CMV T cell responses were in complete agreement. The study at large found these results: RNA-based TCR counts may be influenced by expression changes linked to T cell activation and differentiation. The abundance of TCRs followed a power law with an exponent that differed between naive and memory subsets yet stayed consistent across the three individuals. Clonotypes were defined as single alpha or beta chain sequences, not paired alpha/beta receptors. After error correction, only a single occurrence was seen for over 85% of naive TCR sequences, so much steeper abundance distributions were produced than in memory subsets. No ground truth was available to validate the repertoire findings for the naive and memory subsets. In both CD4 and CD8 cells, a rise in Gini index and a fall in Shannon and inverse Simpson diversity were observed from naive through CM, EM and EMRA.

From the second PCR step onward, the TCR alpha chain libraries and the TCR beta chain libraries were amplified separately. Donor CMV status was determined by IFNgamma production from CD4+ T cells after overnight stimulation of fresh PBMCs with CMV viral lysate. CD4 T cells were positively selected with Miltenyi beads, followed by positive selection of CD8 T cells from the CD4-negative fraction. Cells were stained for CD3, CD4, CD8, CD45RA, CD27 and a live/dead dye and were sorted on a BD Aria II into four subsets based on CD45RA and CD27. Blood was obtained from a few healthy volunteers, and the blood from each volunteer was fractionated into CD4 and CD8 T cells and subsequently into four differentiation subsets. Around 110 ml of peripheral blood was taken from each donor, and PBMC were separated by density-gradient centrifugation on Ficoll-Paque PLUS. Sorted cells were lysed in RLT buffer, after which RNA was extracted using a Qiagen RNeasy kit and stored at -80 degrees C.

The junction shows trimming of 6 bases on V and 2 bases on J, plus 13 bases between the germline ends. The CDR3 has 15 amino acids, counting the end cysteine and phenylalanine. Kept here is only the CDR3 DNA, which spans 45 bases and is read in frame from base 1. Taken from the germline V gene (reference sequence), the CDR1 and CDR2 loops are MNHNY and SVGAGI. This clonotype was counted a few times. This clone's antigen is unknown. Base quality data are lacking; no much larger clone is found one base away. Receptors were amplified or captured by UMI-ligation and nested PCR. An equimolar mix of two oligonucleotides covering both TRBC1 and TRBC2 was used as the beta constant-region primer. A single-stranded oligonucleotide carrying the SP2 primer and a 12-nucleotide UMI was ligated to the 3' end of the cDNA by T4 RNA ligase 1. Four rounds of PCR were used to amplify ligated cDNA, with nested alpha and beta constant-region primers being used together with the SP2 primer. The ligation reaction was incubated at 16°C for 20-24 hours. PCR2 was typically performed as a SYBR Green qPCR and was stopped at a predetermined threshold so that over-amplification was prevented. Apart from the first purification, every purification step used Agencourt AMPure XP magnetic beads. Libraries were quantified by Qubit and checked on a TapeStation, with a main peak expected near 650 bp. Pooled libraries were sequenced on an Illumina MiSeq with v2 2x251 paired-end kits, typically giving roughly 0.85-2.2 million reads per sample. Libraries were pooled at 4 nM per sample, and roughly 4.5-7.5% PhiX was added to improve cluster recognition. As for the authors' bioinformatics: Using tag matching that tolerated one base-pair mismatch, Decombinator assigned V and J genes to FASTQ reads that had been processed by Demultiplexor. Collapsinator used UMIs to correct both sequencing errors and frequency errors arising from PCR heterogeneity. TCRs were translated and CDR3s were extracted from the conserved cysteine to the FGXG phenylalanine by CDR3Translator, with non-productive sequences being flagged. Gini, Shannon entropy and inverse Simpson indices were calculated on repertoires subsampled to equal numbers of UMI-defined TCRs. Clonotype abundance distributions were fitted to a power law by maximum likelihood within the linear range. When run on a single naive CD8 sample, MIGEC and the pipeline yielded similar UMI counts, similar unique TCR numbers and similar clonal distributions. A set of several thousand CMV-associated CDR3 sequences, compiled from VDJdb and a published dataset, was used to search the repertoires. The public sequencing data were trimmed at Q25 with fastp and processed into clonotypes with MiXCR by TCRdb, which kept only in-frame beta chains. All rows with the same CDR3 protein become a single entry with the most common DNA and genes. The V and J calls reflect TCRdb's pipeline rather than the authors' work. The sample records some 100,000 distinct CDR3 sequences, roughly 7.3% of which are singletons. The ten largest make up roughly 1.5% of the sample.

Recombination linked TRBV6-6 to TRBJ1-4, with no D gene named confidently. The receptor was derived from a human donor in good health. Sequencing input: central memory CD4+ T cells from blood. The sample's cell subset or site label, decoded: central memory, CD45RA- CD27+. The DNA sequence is TGTGCCAGCAGCAAGATACAGCCCACTAATGAAAAACTGTTTTTT. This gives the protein CASSKIQPTNEKLFF.